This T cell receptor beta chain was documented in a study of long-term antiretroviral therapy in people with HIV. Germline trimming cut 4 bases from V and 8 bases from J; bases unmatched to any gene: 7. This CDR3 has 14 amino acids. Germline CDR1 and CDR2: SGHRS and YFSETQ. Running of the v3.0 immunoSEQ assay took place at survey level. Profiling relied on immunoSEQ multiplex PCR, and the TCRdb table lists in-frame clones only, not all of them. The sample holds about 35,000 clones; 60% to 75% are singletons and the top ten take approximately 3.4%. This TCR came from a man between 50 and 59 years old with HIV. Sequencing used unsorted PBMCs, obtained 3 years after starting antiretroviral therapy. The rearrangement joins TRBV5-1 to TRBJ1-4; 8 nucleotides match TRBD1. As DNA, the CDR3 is TGCGCCAGCAGCGCGAACAGGGGGGTGGAAAAACTGTTTTTT. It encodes CASSANRGVEKLFF. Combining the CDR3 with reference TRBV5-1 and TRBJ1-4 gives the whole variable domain KAGVTQTPRYLIKTRGQQVTLSCSPISGHRSVSWYQQTPGQGLQFLFEYFSETQRNKGNFPGRFSGRQFSNSRSEMNVSTLELGDSALYLCASSANRGVEKLFFGSGTQLSVL.